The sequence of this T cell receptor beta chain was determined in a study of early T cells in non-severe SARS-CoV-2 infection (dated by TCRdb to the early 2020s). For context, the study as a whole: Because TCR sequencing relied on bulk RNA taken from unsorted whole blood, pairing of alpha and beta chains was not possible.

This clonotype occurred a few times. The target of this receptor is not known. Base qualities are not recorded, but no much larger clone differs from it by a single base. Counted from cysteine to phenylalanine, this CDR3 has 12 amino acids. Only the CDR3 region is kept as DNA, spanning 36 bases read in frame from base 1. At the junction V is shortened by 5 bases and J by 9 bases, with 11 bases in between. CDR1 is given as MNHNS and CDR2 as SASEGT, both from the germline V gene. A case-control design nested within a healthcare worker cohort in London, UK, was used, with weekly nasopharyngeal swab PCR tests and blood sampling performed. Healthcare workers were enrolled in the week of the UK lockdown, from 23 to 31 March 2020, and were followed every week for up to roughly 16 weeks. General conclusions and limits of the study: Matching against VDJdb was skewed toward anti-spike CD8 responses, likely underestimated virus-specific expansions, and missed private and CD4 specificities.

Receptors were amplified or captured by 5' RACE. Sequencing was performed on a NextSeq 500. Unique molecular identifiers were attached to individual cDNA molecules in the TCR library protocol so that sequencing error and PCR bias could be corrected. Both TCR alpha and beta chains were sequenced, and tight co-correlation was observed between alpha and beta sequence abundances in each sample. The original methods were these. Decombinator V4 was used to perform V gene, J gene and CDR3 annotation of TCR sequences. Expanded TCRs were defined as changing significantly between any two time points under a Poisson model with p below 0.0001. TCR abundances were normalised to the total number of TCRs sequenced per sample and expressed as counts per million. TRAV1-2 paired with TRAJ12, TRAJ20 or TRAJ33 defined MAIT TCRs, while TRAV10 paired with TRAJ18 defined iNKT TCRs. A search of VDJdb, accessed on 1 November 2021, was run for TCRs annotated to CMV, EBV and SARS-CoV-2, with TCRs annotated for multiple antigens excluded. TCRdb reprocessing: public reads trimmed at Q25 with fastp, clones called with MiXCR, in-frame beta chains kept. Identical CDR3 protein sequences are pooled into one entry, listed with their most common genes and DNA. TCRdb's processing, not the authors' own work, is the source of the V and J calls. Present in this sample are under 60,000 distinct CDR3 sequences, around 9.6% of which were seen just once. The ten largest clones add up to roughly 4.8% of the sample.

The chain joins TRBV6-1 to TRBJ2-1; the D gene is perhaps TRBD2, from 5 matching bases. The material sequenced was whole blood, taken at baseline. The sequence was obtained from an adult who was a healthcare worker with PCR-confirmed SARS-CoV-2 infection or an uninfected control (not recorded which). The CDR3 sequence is CASSWGVSEQFF. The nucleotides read TGTGCCAGCAGTTGGGGAGTGAGTGAGCAGTTCTTC.